This entry lists 18 T cell receptor beta chains sequenced from one sample in a study of cytotoxic CD8 clonotypes in ibrutinib-treated CLL. Produced via immunoSEQ multiplex PCR; TCRdb's table is partial and in-frame only. The repertoire holds around 300,000 clones, with around four fifths as singletons. Material: PBMCs, obtained before ibrutinib treatment. These receptors all stem from a human donor with chronic lymphocytic leukemia.

J is TRBJ2-3 and V is TRBV6-1; tentative D call: TRBD2 (7 bases). CDR1 is MNHNS, CDR2 SASEGT, per germline. Trimming cost V 4 bases and J 4 bases, with 18 bases left between them. This CDR3 spans 16 amino acids. The CDR3 here is CASSGPSGTSSDTQYF. CDR3 DNA: TGTGCCAGCAGTGGCCCGAGCGGGACAAGTTCAGATACGCAGTATTTT.

The chain couples TRBV9 to TRBJ1-2; no definite D call. The CDR3 totals 14 residues. Germline values: CDR1 SGDLS, CDR2 YYNGEE. V lost 4 bases and J lost 3, with 13 bases in between. In nucleotides, the CDR3 is TGTGCCAGCAGCACCGGAGCTGCGGACTATGGCTACACCTTC. Protein product: CASSTGAADYGYTF.

The chain links TRBV7-2 to TRBJ2-7; D is uncertain. Trimming cost V 3 bases and J 6 bases, with 12 bases left between them. Germline V gene sequence: CDR1 SGHTA, CDR2 FQGNSA. CDR3 size: 13 residues. The CDR3 loop reads CASSFLARFEQYF. CDR3 DNA sequence: TGTGCCAGCAGCTTTCTTGCGCGTTTCGAGCAGTACTTC. Combining the CDR3 with reference TRBV7-2 and TRBJ2-7 gives the whole variable domain GAGVSQSPSNKVTEKGKDVELRCDPISGHTALYWYRQSLGQGLEFLIYFQGNSAPDKSGLPSDRFSAERTGGSVSTLTIQRTQQEDSAVYLCASSFLARFEQYFGPGTRLTVT.

This chain connects TRBV6-5 to TRBJ1-1; TRBD1 is a possible D gene (6 bases). The CDR3 runs 14 residues. The germline gives CDR1 MNHEY, CDR2 SVGAGI. Deletions cut 4 bases from V and 0 bases from J, with 9 bases between. The CDR3 region is CASSFDRMNTEAFF. Here the CDR3 DNA reads TGTGCCAGCAGTTTCGACAGGATGAACACTGAAGCTTTCTTT.

The gene calls are TRBV7-2 and TRBJ1-2; possibly TRBD1 for D (5 bases). Germline V gene data show CDR1 as SGHTA and CDR2 as FQGNSA. The CDR3 runs to 16 residues. The V end was cut by 5 bases, the J end by 9 bases, with 25 bases between. The CDR3 region is CASSPHPGGGALSYTF. CDR3 nucleotides: TGTGCCAGCAGCCCACACCCCGGGGGGGGAGCCTTGAGCTACACCTTC.

This chain uses TRBV4-3 with TRBJ2-3; possible D gene TRBD2, 5 bases. The CDR3 loop spans 16 amino acids. Deletions cut 1 base from V and 1 base from J, with 12 bases between. CDR1 is LGHNA and CDR2 is YSLEER in the germline V gene. The CDR3 is CASSQAGMRRTDTQYF. CDR3 bases: TGCGCCAGCAGCCAAGCCGGGATGAGGCGCACAGATACGCAGTATTTT.

The genes are TRBV28 and TRBJ2-5; D gene ambiguous. There are 15 residues in the CDR3. V lost 2 bases, J lost 1 base, and 11 bases lay in between. Germline CDR1 and CDR2: MDHEN and SYDVKM. The CDR3 nucleotides read TGTGCCAGCAGTTTAAGCCCAGCTATCCAAGAGACCCAGTACTTC. This codes for CASSLSPAIQETQYF.

This sequence joins TRBV4-3 and TRBJ2-7, with 12 bases matching TRBD2. This CDR3 is 17 amino acids long. The V gene end was trimmed by 0 bases and the J gene end by 1 base; junction bases not matched to a gene: 4. CDR1 and CDR2 (germline): LGHNA, YSLEER. The CDR3 DNA is TGCGCCAGCAGCCAAGAACCGACTAGCGGGAGTTCCTACGAGCAGTACTTC. This gives the protein CASSQEPTSGSSYEQYF.

The chain employs TRBV5-6 and TRBJ2-5; either TRBD1 or TRBD2 may fit D (5 bases each). Germline CDR1 SGHDT, CDR2 YYEEEE. The CDR3 runs 15 residues. The V and J ends lost 2 bases and 2 bases respectively, with 13 bases between them. The CDR3 DNA sequence: TGTGCCAGCAGCTTACCGGGACGGTTACAAGAGACCCAGTACTTC. The encoded protein is CASSLPGRLQETQYF.

This clone is a singleton in its sample. The chain carries TRBV29-1 and TRBJ2-1; D not certain. CDR3 length: 13 amino acids. V lost 4 bases and J lost 2, with 9 bases in between. The V gene's germline CDR1 is SQVTM and CDR2 ANQGSEA. The CDR3 loop is CSVGRDPYNEQFF. CDR3 coding DNA: TGCAGCGTTGGACGTGACCCCTACAATGAGCAGTTCTTC.

The chain links TRBV6-1 to TRBJ1-2; D is uncertain. Germline-derived CDR1 and CDR2 are MNHNS and SASEGT. The ends were cut back, 6 bases at V and 3 bases at J, with 17 bases in the middle. There are 15 residues in the CDR3. CDR3 residues: CASRAPFTSDYGYTF. The CDR3 coding sequence is TGTGCCAGCAGGGCCCCTTTCACATCCGACTATGGCTACACCTTC.

The chain links TRBV4-1 to TRBJ1-2; D gene unclear. V lost 4 bases, J lost 2 bases, and 14 bases lay in between. This CDR3 has 15 residues. Germline V gene lookup returns CDR1 MGHRA and CDR2 YSYEKL. CDR3 loop: CASSPTSGTNYGYTF. The CDR3 DNA follows: TGCGCCAGCAGCCCTACCTCGGGAACCAACTATGGCTACACCTTC.

This chain uses TRBV27 with TRBJ2-7; 10 bases are shared with TRBD2. The V segment lost 7 bases and the J segment 6 bases; nucleotides outside the gene matches: 9. This CDR3 is built from 14 residues. From germline, CDR1 is MNHEY and CDR2 SMNVEV (reference sequence). CDR3 sequence reads: CASTQLAGFSEQYF. The CDR3 DNA reads TGTGCCAGCACCCAACTAGCGGGATTTTCCGAGCAGTACTTC.

In this sample, this clone turned up once. The CDR3 region is CASSQGWGYEQFF. CDR3 nucleotides: TGTGCCAGCAGCCAAGGGTGGGGGTATGAGCAGTTCTTC. This sequence joins TRBV4-2 and TRBJ2-1, with D tentatively TRBD1 or TRBD2 (5 bases each). Germline V CDR1 and CDR2: LGHNA, YNFKEQ. The CDR3 consists of 13 residues. V was clipped by 1 base and J by 8 bases, with 9 bases between them.

The chain joins TRBV7-6 to TRBJ2-1, with D tentatively TRBD2 (5 bases). The germline gives CDR1 SGHVS, CDR2 FNYEAQ. CDR3 length: 13 residues. With 3 bases removed from V and 5 bases from J, the gap between germline ends came to 8 bases. CDR3 loop: CASSFGGNNEQFF. CDR3 nucleotides: TGTGCCAGCAGCTTTGGAGGTAACAATGAGCAGTTCTTC. Looking up the rest from reference TRBV7-6 and TRBJ2-1 gives the full variable domain: GAGVSQSPRYKVTKRGQDVALRCDPISGHVSLYWYRQALGQGPEFLTYFNYEAQQDKSGLPNDRFSAERPEGSISTLTIQRTEQRDSAMYRCASSFGGNNEQFFGPGTRLTVL.

The table lists this clone with a few counts. For the CDR3, the DNA is TGTGCCAGCAGCCAAGTCGGACAGGGAGGAACTGAAGCTTTCTTT. Its protein is CASSQVGQGGTEAFF. The chain is built from TRBV4-2 and TRBJ1-1; TRBD1 agrees at 8 bases. This CDR3 comprises 15 residues. CDR1 and CDR2 (germline): LGHNA, YNFKEQ. Trimming cost V 1 base and J 5 bases; bases outside gene matches: 6.

J is TRBJ2-5 and V is TRBV2; possible D gene TRBD1, 7 bases. The CDR3 consists of 12 residues. The V end lost 8 bases, the J end lost 9 bases, and 16 bases lay between the germline ends. Germline CDR1 reads SNHLY; CDR2 reads FYNNEI. The CDR3 sequence is CASPAGGSAQYF. The CDR3 DNA reads as TGTGCCAGCCCCGCAGGGGGGTCGGCCCAGTACTTC.

This clone was picked up a small number of times. V and J are TRBV19 and TRBJ2-1; no clear D gene. Germline lookup yields CDR1 LNHDA and CDR2 SQIVND (reference sequence). The CDR3 is made up of 13 amino acids. With 3 bases removed from V and 2 bases from J, the gap between germline ends came to 5 bases. The CDR3 nucleotides read TGTGCCAGTAGTATTACCCCCTACAATGAGCAGTTCTTC. Translated: CASSITPYNEQFF.